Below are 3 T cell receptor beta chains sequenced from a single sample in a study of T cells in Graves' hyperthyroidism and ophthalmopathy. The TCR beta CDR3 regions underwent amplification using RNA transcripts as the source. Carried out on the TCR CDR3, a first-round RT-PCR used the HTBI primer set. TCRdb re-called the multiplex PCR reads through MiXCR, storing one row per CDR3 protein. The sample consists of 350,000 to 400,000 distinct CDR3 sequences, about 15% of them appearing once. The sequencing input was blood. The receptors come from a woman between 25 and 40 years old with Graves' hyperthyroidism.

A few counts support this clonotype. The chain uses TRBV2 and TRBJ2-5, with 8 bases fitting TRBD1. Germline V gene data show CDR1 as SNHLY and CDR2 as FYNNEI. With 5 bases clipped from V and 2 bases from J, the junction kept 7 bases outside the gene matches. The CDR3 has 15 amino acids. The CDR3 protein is CASSIPGQGQETQYF. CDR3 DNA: TGTGCCAGCAGTATCCCCGGACAGGGACAAGAGACCCAGTACTTC.

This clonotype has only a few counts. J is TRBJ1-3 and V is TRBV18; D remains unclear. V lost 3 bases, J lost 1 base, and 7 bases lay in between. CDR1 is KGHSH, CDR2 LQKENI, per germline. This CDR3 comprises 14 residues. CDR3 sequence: CASSPGDSGNTIYF. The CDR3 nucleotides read TGTGCCAGCTCACCGGGAGATTCTGGAAACACCATATATTTT.

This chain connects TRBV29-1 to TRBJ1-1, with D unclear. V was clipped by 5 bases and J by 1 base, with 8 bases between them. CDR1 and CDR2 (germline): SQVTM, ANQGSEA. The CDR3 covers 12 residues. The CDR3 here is CSVHTGNTEAFF. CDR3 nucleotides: TGCAGCGTTCACACCGGGAACACTGAAGCTTTCTTT.